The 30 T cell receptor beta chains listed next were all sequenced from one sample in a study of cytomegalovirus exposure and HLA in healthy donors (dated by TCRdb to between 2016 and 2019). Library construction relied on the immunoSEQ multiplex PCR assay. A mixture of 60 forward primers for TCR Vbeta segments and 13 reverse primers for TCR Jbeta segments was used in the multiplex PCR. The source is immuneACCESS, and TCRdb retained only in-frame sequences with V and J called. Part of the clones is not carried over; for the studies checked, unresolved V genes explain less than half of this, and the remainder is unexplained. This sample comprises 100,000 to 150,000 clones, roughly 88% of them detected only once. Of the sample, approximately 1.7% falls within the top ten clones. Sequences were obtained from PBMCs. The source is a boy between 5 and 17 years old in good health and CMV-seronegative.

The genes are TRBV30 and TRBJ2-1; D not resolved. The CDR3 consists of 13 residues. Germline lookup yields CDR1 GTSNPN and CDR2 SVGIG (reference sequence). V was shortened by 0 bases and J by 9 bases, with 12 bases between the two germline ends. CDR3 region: CAWSVLFESEQFF. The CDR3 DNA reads TGTGCCTGGAGTGTACTGTTTGAGAGTGAGCAGTTCTTC.

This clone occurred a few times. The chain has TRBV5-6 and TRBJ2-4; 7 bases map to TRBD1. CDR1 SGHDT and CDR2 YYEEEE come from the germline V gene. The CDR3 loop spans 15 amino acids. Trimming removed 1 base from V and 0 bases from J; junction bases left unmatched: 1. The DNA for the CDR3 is TGTGCCAGCAGCTTGACAGGGGTAGCCAAAAACATTCAGTACTTC. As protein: CASSLTGVAKNIQYF.

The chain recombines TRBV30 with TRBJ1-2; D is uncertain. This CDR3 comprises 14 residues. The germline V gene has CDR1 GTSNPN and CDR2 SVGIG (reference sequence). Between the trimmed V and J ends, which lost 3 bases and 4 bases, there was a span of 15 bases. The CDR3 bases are TGTGCCTGGAGGGATTTCGTTGGGAGCTATGGCTACACCTTC. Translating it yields CAWRDFVGSYGYTF. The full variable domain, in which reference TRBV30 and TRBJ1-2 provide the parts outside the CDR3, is SQTIHQWPATLVQPVGSPLSLECTVEGTSNPNLYWYRQAAGRGLQLLFYSVGIGQISSEVPQNLSASRPQDRQFILSSKKLLLSDSGFYLCAWRDFVGSYGYTFGSGTRLTVV.

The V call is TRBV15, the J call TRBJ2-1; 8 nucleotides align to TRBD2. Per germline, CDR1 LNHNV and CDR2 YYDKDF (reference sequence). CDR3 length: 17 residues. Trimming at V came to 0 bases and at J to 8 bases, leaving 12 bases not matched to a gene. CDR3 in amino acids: CATSREPLAGGGDEQFF. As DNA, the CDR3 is TGTGCCACCAGCAGAGAGCCTCTGGCGGGGGGCGGGGATGAGCAGTTCTTC.

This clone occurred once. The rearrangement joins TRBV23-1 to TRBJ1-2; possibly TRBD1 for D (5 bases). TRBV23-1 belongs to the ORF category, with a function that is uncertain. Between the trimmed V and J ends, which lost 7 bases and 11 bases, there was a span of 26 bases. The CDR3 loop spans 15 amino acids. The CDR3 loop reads CASNQGIGRSMGYTF. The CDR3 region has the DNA TGCGCCAGCAACCAGGGTATCGGCAGATCTATGGGGTACACCTTC.

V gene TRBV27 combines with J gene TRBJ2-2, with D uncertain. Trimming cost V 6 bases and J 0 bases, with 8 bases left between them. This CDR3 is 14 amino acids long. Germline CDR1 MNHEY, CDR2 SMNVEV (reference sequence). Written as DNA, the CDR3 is TGTGCCAGCAGGAGCACCCCGAACACCGGGGAGCTGTTTTTT. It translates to CASRSTPNTGELFF.

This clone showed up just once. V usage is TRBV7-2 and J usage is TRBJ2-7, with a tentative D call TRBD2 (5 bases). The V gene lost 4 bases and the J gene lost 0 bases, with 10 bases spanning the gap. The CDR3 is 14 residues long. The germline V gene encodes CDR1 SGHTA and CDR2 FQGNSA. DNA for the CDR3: TGTGCCAGCAGCTACCCGGGAATCTCCTACGAGCAGTACTTC. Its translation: CASSYPGISYEQYF.

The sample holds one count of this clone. CDR3 in DNA: TGTGCCAGCAGCCAACGCGGGACGCCATACTATGGCTACACCTTC. Protein product: CASSQRGTPYYGYTF. The J gene is TRBJ1-2, the V gene TRBV4-2; D may be TRBD1 (5 bases). The germline gives CDR1 LGHNA, CDR2 YNFKEQ. V shed 2 bases and J shed 3 bases, with 13 bases lying between them. The length of the CDR3 is 15 residues.

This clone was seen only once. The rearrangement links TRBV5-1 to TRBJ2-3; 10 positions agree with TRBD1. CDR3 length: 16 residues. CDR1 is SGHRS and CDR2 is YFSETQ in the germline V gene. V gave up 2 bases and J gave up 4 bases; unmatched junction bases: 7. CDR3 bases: TGCGCCAGCAGCTTAGCTGACAGGGGGCGAGCAGATACGCAGTATTTT. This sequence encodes CASSLADRGRADTQYF.

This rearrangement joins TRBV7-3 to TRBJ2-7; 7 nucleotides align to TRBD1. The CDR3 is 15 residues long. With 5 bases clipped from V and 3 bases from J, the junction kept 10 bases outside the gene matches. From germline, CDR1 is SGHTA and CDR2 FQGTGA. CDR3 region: CASSPGATGIYEQYF. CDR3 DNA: TGTGCCAGCAGCCCTGGGGCGACAGGGATCTACGAGCAGTACTTC. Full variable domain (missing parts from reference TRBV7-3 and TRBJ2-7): GAGVSQTPSNKVTEKGKYVELRCDPISGHTALYWYRQSLGQGPEFLIYFQGTGAADDSGLPNDRFFAVRPEGSVSTLKIQRTERGDSAVYLCASSPGATGIYEQYFGPGTRLTVT.

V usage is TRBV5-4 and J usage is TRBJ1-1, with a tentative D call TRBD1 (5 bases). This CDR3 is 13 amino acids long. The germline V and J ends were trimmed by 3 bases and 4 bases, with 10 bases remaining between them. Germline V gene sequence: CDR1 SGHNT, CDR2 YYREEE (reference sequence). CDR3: CASSYAGPTEAFF. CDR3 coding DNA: TGTGCCAGCAGCTACGCAGGGCCCACTGAAGCTTTCTTT. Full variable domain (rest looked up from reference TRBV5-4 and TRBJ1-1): ETGVTQSPTHLIKTRGQQVTLRCSSQSGHNTVSWYQQALGQGPQFIFQYYREEENGRGNFPPRFSGLQFPNYSSELNVNALELDDSALYLCASSYAGPTEAFFGQGTRLTVV.

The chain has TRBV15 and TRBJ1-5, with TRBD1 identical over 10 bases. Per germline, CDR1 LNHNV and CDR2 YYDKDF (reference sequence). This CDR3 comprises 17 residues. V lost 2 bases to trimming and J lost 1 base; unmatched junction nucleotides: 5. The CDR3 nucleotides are TGTGCCACCAGCAGAAAGACAGGGGGCTTCAGCAATCAGCCCCAGCATTTT. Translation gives CATSRKTGGFSNQPQHF.

The CDR3 coding sequence is TGTGCCAGCAGTCCAGCGGGGAACTATGGCTACACCTTC. Protein product: CASSPAGNYGYTF. The chain uses TRBV6-4 and TRBJ1-2; D is unclear. The V end lost 5 bases, the J end lost 2 bases, and 9 bases lay between the germline ends. Germline CDR1 reads MRHNA; CDR2 reads SNTAGT. This CDR3 is built from 13 residues.

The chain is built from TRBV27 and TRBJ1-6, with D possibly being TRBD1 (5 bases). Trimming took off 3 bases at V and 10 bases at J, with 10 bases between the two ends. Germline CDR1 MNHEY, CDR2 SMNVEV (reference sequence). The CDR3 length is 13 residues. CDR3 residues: CASSFGRASPLHF. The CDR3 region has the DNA TGTGCCAGCAGTTTTGGCAGGGCGTCACCCCTCCACTTT.

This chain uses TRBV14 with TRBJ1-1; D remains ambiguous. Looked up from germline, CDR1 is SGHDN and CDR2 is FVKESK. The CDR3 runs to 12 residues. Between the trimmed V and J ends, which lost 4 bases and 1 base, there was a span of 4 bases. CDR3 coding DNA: TGTGCCAGCAGCCGCAGGAACACTGAAGCTTTCTTT. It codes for CASSRRNTEAFF.

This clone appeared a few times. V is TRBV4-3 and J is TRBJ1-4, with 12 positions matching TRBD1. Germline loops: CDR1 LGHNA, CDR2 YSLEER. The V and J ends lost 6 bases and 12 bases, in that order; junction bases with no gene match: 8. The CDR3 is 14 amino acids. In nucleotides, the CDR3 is TGCGCCAGCAGGCCTCCCGGGACAGGGGGCCAACTGTTTTTT. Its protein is CASRPPGTGGQLFF.

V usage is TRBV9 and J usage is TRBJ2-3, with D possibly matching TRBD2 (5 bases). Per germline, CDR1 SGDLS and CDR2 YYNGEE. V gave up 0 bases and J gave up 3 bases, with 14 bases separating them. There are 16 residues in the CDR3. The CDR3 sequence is CASSVDSRDGTDTQYF. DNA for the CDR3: TGTGCCAGCAGCGTAGATTCCCGGGATGGGACAGATACGCAGTATTTT. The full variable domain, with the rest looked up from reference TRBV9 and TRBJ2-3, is DSGVTQTPKHLITATGQRVTLRCSPRSGDLSVYWYQQSLDQGLQFLIQYYNGEERAKGNILERFSAQQFPDLHSELNLSSLELGDSALYFCASSVDSRDGTDTQYFGPGTRLTVL.

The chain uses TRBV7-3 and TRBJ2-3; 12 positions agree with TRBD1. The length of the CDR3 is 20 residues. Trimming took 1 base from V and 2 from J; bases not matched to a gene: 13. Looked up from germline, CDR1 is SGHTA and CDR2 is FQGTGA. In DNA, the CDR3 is TGTGCCAGCAGCTTAAGGGGACAGGGGGCGGGGCTAGCCCTCACAGATACGCAGTATTTT. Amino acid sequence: CASSLRGQGAGLALTDTQYF.

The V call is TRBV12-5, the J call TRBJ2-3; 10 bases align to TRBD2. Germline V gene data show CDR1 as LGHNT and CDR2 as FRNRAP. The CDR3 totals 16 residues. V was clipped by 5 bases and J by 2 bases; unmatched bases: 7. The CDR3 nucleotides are TGTGCTAGTGGTCTAATAGCGGGGGGTACCACAGATACGCAGTATTTT. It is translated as CASGLIAGGTTDTQYF. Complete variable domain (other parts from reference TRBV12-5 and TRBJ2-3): DARVTQTPRHKVTEMGQEVTMRCQPILGHNTVFWYRQTMMQGLELLAYFRNRAPLDDSGMPKDRFSAEMPDATLATLKIQPSEPRDSAVYFCASGLIAGGTTDTQYFGPGTRLTVL.

The DNA of the CDR3 is TGTGCCAGCAGTGAAGCGATTGCGACAAGAGATACGCAGTATTTT. It is translated as CASSEAIATRDTQYF. This chain links TRBV2 with TRBJ2-3; D remains unclear. Germline V gives CDR1 SNHLY, CDR2 FYNNEI. CDR3 length: 15 amino acids. The V end lost 0 bases, the J end lost 5 bases, and 12 bases lay between the germline ends. The whole variable domain, remainder taken from reference TRBV2 and TRBJ2-3, is EPEVTQTPSHQVTQMGQEVILRCVPISNHLYFYWYRQILGQKVEFLVSFYNNEISEKSEIFDDQFSVERPDGSNFTLKIRSTKLEDSAMYFCASSEAIATRDTQYFGPGTRLTVL.

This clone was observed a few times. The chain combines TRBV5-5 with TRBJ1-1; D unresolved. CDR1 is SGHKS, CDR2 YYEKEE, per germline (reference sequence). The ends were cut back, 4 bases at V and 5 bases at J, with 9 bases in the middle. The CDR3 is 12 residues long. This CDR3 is CASSPTWTEAFF. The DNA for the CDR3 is TGTGCCAGCAGCCCGACATGGACTGAAGCTTTCTTT.

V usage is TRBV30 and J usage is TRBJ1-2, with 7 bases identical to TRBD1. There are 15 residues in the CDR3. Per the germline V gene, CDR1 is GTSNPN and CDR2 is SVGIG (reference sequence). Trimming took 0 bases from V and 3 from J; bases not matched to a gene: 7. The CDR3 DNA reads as TGTGCCTGGAGTGTTTGGACAGGAGGCCACTATGGCTACACCTTC. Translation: CAWSVWTGGHYGYTF.

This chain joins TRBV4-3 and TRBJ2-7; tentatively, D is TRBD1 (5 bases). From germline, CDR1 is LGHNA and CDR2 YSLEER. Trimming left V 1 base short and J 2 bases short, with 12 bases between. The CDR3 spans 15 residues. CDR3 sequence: CASSQVATGAYEQYF. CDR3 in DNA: TGCGCCAGCAGCCAAGTGGCTACAGGAGCCTACGAGCAGTACTTC.

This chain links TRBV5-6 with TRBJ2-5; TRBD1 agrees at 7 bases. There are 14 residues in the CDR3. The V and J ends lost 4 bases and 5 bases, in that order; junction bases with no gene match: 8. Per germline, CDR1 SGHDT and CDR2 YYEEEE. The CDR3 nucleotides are TGTGCCAGCAGCGCCTACAGGGGCGGGGAGACCCAGTACTTC. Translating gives CASSAYRGGETQYF.

The CDR3 bases are TGTGCCAGCGCAACCGGGACTAGCGGGAGGGCCTGGTTCGAGCAGTACTTC. This translates into CASATGTSGRAWFEQYF. The V and J genes are TRBV6-4 and TRBJ2-7; 16 bases map to TRBD2. Germline CDR1 MRHNA, CDR2 SNTAGT. The CDR3 length is 17 residues. V gave up 8 bases and J gave up 6 bases; unmatched junction bases: 13.

The chain's CDR3 is CASSDPSGREGILYF. In DNA form, the CDR3 reads TGTGCCAGCAGCGATCCTAGCGGGAGAGAGGGTATATTGTACTTC. The chain joins TRBV5-6 to TRBJ2-4, with 10 bases identical to TRBD2. Germline V gene data show CDR1 as SGHDT and CDR2 as YYEEEE. V lost 4 bases, J lost 15 bases, and 16 bases stayed unmatched. CDR3 length: 15 residues.

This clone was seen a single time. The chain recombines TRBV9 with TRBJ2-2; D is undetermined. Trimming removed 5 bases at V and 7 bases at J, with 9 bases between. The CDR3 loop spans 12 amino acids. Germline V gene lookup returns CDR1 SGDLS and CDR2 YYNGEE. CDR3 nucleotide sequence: TGTGCCAGCAGTGTCACGCGCGGGGAGCTGTTTTTT. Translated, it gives CASSVTRGELFF.

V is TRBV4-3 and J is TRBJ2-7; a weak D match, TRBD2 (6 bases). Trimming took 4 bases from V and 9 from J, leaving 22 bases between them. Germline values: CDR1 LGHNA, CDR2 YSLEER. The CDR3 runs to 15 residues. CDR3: CASSRDGTLLSGQYF. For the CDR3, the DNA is TGCGCCAGCAGCCGTGACGGGACTCTACTGAGCGGGCAGTACTTC.

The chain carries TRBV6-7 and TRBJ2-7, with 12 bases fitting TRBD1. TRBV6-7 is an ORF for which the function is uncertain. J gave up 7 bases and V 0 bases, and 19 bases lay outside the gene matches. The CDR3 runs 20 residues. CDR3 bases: TGTGCCAGCAGTTACTCGATCGCAATTGATTGGGGACAGGGGGCAGGTGAGCAGTACTTC. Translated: CASSYSIAIDWGQGAGEQYF.

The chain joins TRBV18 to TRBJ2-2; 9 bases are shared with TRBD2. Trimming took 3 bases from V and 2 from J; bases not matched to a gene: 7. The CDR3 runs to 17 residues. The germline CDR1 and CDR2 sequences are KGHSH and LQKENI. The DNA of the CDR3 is TGTGCCAGCTCACCTCCCGGGACTAGCCTCAACACCGGGGAGCTGTTTTTT. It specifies CASSPPGTSLNTGELFF.